Below, one T cell receptor beta chain is given with its context. Its antigen is unknown. Unique molecular identifiers were used to barcode this TCRbeta library. From the PCR reads, TCRdb called clonotypes with MiXCR, one entry per CDR3 protein. The repertoire holds fewer than 700,000 distinct CDR3 sequences, with 13% as singletons. This entry comes from a study of T-cell reconstitution after alpha-beta-depleted transplantation in children. Study observations and caveats: Expanded clones from the graft, numbering several hundred, reportedly supplied alpha-beta T cells about two months after transplant. Newly produced T cells mostly accounted for T-cell counts and diversity one year post-transplant. Some patients owed their high day-60 TCRbeta diversity to surviving recipient T cells and thymic progenitors.

The TCR was taken from a male patient aged 10-17 years who had a stem cell transplant for acute myeloid leukemia, so the T cells may come from the graft donor. The sample was PBMCs, mostly from graft donor cells, taken 360 days after TCRalphabeta/CD19-depleted stem cell transplant.

The CDR3 region is CASSEVSRIPWEQYF. CDR3 bases: TGTGCCAGCAGTGAAGTCTCCCGAATTCCATGGGAGCAGTACTTC. The rearrangement uses TRBV2 and TRBJ2-7, with unresolved D. The CDR3 loop spans 15 amino acids. V dropped 1 base and J dropped 7 bases, with 17 bases sitting between them. The germline V gene encodes CDR1 SNHLY and CDR2 FYNNEI.